This T cell receptor (beta chain) was observed in a study of blood T cells in healthy people across ages. Findings of the study overall: Per-million-T-cell TCR beta diversity fell roughly linearly with age.

The CDR3 is made up of 14 amino acids. Trimming left V 6 bases short and J 0 bases short, with 9 bases between. The donors, healthy Caucasians from Russia, were aged roughly 6 to 90. The sample holds a few counts of this clonotype. The antigen remains unidentified. Sample-barcoded 5' priming and a J-beta primer mix drove a second PCR of roughly 7 to 11 cycles. Template switching added a 12-random-nucleotide identifier to every cDNA molecule. Each CDR3 protein is one row after TCRdb ran MiXCR on the 5' RACE reads. The sample contains about 700,000 distinct CDR3 sequences, about 34% of which appear only once.

Material: blood. The chain couples TRBV12-3 or TRBV12-4 to TRBJ2-1; D perhaps matches TRBD2 (6 bases). This clonotype originated in a woman older than 75 in good health. In DNA form, the CDR3 reads TGTGCCAGCAGGTGGCGGGGCTCCTACAATGAGCAGTTCTTC. Encoded protein: CASRWRGSYNEQFF.